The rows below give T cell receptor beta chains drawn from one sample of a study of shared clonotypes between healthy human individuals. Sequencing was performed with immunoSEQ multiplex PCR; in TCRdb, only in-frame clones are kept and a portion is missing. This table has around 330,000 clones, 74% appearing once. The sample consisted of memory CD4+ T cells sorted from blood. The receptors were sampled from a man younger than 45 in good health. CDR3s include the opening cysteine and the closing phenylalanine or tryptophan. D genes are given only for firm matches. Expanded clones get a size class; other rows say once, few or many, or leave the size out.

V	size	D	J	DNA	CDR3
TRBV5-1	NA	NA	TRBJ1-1	TGCGCCAGCAGCCCTCCCAGGGGTAGGGTTGACACTGAAGCTTTCTTT	CASSPPRGRVDTEAFF
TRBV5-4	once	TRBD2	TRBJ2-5	TGTGCCAGCAGCCCCGGACTAGCGGGAGGTAGCGAGACCCAGTACTTC	CASSPGLAGGSETQYF
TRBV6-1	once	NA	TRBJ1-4	TGTGCCAGCAGTGGACTCAGCAACATTAATGAAAAACTGTTTTTT	CASSGLSNINEKLFF
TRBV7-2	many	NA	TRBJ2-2	TGTGCCAGCAGCTTAGCGCCGGCTAGCGCCCTGGGCGGGGAGCTGTTTTTT	CASSLAPASALGGELFF
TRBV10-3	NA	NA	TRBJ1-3	TGTGCCATCAGTGAGGCCTCACCCTGGATCTCTGGAAACACCATATATTTT	CAISEASPWISGNTIYF
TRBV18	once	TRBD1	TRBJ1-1	TGTGCCAGCTCACTGGGACAGGGGAACACTGAAGCTTTCTTT	CASSLGQGNTEAFF
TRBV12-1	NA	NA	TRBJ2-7	TGTGCCAGCAGCCGCGACAGGGATAACGAGCAGTACTTC	CASSRDRDNEQYF
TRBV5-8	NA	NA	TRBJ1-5	TGTGCCAGCAGCTTGGGCCGACAATATAGCAATCAGCCCCAGCATTTT	CASSLGRQYSNQPQHF
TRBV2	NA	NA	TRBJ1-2	TGTGCCAACAGGCAGAATGGCTACACCTTC	CANRQNGYTF
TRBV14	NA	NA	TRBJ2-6	TGTGCCAGAACTTTGGGAGGGGGCGATTCTGGGGCCAACGTCCTGACTTTC	CARTLGGGDSGANVLTF
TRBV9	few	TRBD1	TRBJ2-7	TGTGCCAGCAGCGCAACCGGGACAGGGGGCTTCTACGAGCAGTACTTC	CASSATGTGGFYEQYF
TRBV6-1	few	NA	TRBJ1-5	TGTGCCAGCAGGGGTAGCGGCGGGGTTCAGCCCCAGCATTTT	CASRGSGGVQPQHF
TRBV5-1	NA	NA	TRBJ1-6	TGCGCCAGCTCGGCGGACACCAATTCACCCCTCCACTTT	CASSADTNSPLHF
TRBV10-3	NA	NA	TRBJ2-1	TGTGCCATCGGGCCTCTTGGGGGGGAGCAGTTCTTC	CAIGPLGGEQFF
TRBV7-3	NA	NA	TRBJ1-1	TGTGCCAGCAGCTTAGGTGACAGCAAGAACACTGAAGCTTTCTTT	CASSLGDSKNTEAFF
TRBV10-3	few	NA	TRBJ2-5	TGTGCCATCAGTGATTTGGGAGAGACCCAGTACTTC	CAISDLGETQYF
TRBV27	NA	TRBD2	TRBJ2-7	TGTGCCAGCAGTTCTCGCGGGCTAGCGGGGGTCTACGAGCAGTACTTC	CASSSRGLAGVYEQYF
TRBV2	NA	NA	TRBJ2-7	TGTGCCAGCAAATCCCCCTCCTACGAGCAGTACTTC	CASKSPSYEQYF
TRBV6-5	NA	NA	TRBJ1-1	TGTGCCAGCACCTCGGGATCCCTCACTGAAGCTTTCTTT	CASTSGSLTEAFF
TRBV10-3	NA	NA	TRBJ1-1	TGTGCCACACTGCAACAGGCAAAGAACACTGAAGCTTTCTTT	CATLQQAKNTEAFF
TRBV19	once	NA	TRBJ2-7	TGTGCCAGTAGTATCGGACTCCTCTCCTACGAGCAGTACTTC	CASSIGLLSYEQYF
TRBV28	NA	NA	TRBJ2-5	TGTGCCAGCAGTTTTCAGCTAGCGTTGGGGACCCAGTACTTC	CASSFQLALGTQYF
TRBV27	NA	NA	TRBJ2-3	TGTGCCAGCAGTTTAATGGGACGGACAGATACGCAGTATTTT	CASSLMGRTDTQYF
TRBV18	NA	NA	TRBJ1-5	TGTGCCAGCTCACCACAAGAGGGGAGTGGGAATCAGCCCCAGCATTTT	CASSPQEGSGNQPQHF
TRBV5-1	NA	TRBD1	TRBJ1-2	TGCGCCAGCAGCTTGTCGGACAGGGCTAACTATGGCTACACCTTC	CASSLSDRANYGYTF
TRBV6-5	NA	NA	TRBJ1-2	TGTGCCAGCAGTCCGGGACACCGCTCATATGGCTACACCTTC	CASSPGHRSYGYTF
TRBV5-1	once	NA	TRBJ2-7	TGCGCCAGCAGCTTTGGACAGACTTACTACGAGCAGTACTTC	CASSFGQTYYEQYF
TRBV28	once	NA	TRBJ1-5	TGTGCCAGCAGCCCGGGGTTTCGCAATCAGCCCCAGCATTTT	CASSPGFRNQPQHF
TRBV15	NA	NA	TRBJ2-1	TGTGCCACCAGCAGAGATTTTTCCAACTACAATGAGCAGTTCTTC	CATSRDFSNYNEQFF
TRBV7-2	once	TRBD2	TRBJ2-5	TGTGCCAGCAGCGTCCCTTCTAGCGGGAGTGAGACCCAGTACTTC	CASSVPSSGSETQYF
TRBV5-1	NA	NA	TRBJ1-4	TGCGCCAGCAGCAGAGGGGACTCGACCGATAATGAAAAACTGTTTTTT	CASSRGDSTDNEKLFF
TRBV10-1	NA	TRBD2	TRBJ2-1	TGCGCCAGCACCGGGGGGGCCCCCTACAATGAGCAGTTCTTC	CASTGGAPYNEQFF
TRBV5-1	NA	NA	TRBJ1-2	TGCGCCAGCAGCTTGGATGGCATTACTAACTATGGCTACACCTTC	CASSLDGITNYGYTF
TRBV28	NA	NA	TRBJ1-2	TGTGCCAGCCGAGGTCCCGGGGGGGCCTATGGCTACACCTTC	CASRGPGGAYGYTF
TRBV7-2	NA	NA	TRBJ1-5	TGTGCCAGCAGCTTAGGAGAAAATCAGCCCCAGCATTTT	CASSLGENQPQHF
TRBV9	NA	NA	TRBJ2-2	TGTGCCAGCAGCGTAGGGGACTCTCCCCAGCGTGCCACCGGGGAGCTGTTTTTT	CASSVGDSPQRATGELFF
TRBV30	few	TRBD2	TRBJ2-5	TGTGCCTGGAGTGGGCTAGCGGTACAAGAGACCCAGTACTTC	CAWSGLAVQETQYF
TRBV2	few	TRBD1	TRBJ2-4	TGTGCCAGCAGACAGGGGGCGCGGGACAAAAACATTCAGTACTTC	CASRQGARDKNIQYF
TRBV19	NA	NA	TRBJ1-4	TGTGCCAGTAGTATGAGGGGACCCCCCAATGAAAAACTGTTTTTT	CASSMRGPPNEKLFF
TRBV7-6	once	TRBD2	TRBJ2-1	TGTGCCAGCAGCAAACGTAGCGGGAGAGGGGGGGCTGAGCAGTTCTTC	CASSKRSGRGGAEQFF
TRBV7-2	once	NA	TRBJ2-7	TGTGCCAGCAGCTTAGCAGATACCTACGAGCAGTACTTC	CASSLADTYEQYF
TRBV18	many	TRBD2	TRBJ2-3	TGTGCCAGCTCACTTGCGGGAGTGAGAGATACGCAGTATTTT	CASSLAGVRDTQYF
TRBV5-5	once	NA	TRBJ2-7	TGTGCCAGCAGACAACGGTCCCCCTACGAGCAGTACTTC	CASRQRSPYEQYF
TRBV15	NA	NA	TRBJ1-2	TGTGCCACCAGACAGGGAATAGACTATGGCTACACCTTC	CATRQGIDYGYTF
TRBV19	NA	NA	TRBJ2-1	TGTGCCAGTAGTATAGATAGGAGCTCCTACAATGAGCAGTTCTTC	CASSIDRSSYNEQFF
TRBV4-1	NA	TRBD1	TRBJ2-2	TGCGCCAGCAGCCTTTCAGGGGGCTTGGGGGAGCTGTTTTTT	CASSLSGGLGELFF
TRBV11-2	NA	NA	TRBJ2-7	TGTGCCAGCAGCTTATTGGTCCAGGGCCACGAGCAGTACTTC	CASSLLVQGHEQYF
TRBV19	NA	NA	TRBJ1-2	TGTGCCAGTAGTACCCCCGGGACCTACGTGGGCTACACCTTC	CASSTPGTYVGYTF
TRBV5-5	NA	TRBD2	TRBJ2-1	TGTGCCAGCAGCTTGTCCGAAGCGGGAGTCAACAATGAGCAGTTCTTC	CASSLSEAGVNNEQFF
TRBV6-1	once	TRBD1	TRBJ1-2	TGTGCCAGCAGTGAATTGAGGGGGGCCGGAGGGGGCTCGCATGGCTACACCTTC	CASSELRGAGGGSHGYTF
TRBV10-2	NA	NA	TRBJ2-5	TGCGCCAGCGGAGGAACCTTACAAGAGACCCAGTACTTC	CASGGTLQETQYF
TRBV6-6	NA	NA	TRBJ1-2	TGTGCCAGCAGTACCTTTCATGGGGGCAACTATGGCTACACCTTC	CASSTFHGGNYGYTF
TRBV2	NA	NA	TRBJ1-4	TGTGCCAGCAGTGAATGGATGGGACGGAATAATGAAAAACTGTTTTTT	CASSEWMGRNNEKLFF
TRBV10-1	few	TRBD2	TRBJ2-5	TGCGCCAGCAGTAATCCCCCGGGACTAGCGGACCAAGAGACCCAGTACTTC	CASSNPPGLADQETQYF